This T cell receptor (beta chain) stems from a study of technical replicates of blood from several donors. Libraries were prepared by immunoSEQ multiplex PCR; TCRdb keeps only in-frame clonotypes and omits some of them. Among roughly 72,000 clones listed, more than 85% were seen once. The J segment lost 6 bases and the V segment lost 3 bases, leaving 9 bases of the junction unmatched. This CDR3 has 15 amino acids. The germline V gene has CDR1 SGHTA and CDR2 FQGTGA. The chain has TRBV7-3 and TRBJ2-7, with 9 bases lining up with TRBD2. The receptor's source is a human donor in good health. The material sequenced was T cells isolated from PBMCs. CDR3: CASSLGGLAQSEQYF. CDR3 DNA sequence: TGTGCCAGCAGCTTGGGGGGACTAGCCCAGAGCGAGCAGTACTTC.